This T cell receptor (beta chain) was sequenced for a study of cytomegalovirus exposure and HLA in healthy donors. Findings and caveats of the study: It has been reported that TCR beta sequences accurately predicted the HLA-A and HLA-B alleles of most subjects.

It was with 60 Vbeta and 13 Jbeta primers that the PCR ran. Data came from immunoSEQ multiplex PCR; TCRdb stores just in-frame clones and leaves some out. The data contain around 200,000 clones, around 80% of them seen just once; the ten biggest clones take up approximately 4.7%. Trimming took 3 bases from V and 3 from J, leaving 14 bases between them. Germline assignment: CDR1 MNHNY and CDR2 SVGAGI (reference sequence). The CDR3 is 15 residues long. On this clone itself: What it binds is unknown.

This chain joins TRBV6-6 and TRBJ1-1; D is possibly TRBD1 (6 bases). The specimen sequenced was PBMCs. The sequence was obtained from a woman aged 30 to 39 in good health and CMV-seropositive. The CDR3 is CASSYAGAGDTEAFF. The CDR3 DNA is TGTGCCAGCAGTTATGCAGGGGCCGGGGACACTGAAGCTTTCTTT.